The clone carrying this T cell receptor beta chain came up many times. Time point denoted: newly diagnosed GD, antithyroid drugs for less than 3 months. The TCR library was made from RNA extracted from PBMCs. An endocrinology department in Xi'an, China, supplied the patients. The sample belongs to a study of regulatory T cells in long-lasting Graves disease. CDR1 LGHNT and CDR2 FRNRAP come from the germline V gene. The CDR3 loop spans 16 amino acids. V was clipped by 5 bases and J by 5 bases; unmatched bases: 10. According to the study, TCR beta libraries were built with iRepertoire HTBI primers and CDR3-region Arm-PCR. MiXCR, applied by TCRdb to the multiplex PCR reads, yields one record per CDR3 protein. The table includes around 400,000 distinct CDR3 sequences, about 14% detected once.

The receptor was isolated from a female donor with Graves disease. The gene calls are TRBV12-5 and TRBJ2-5; 11 bases are shared with TRBD1. Sequencing used peripheral blood mononuclear cells (PBMCs), obtained at new diagnosis, from a patient treated with antithyroid drugs. CDR3 residues: CASGPGQGATAETQYF. The CDR3 DNA reads as TGTGCTAGTGGTCCCGGACAGGGGGCTACGGCGGAGACCCAGTACTTC.